The clone carrying this TCR beta chain has more than one count but fewer than ten. Its target is unknown. Germline CDR1 and CDR2: MGHRA and YSYEKL. The CDR3 is 18 amino acids. V dropped 0 bases and J dropped 3; count of bases not matched to a gene: 11. The data originate from a study of OX40 agonist ivuxolimab in advanced cancers. About the study: The dose-escalation cohort was about 87% male, with a mean age of around 60 years, ranging roughly 20 to 80.

Study-level findings and limits: At doses 0.1 to 3.0 mg/kg, CD4+ and CD8+ clones expanded.

The data were produced by immunoSEQ multiplex PCR, yet TCRdb's version contains in-frame clones alone and is incomplete. The sample records about 64,000 clones, approximately 82% being singletons. The J gene is TRBJ2-7, the V gene TRBV4-1, with 10 bases matching TRBD2. This receptor was obtained from an adult with an advanced solid tumor such as melanoma, head and neck, liver or kidney cancer. The input for sequencing was CD4+ or CD8+ T cells sorted from blood, taken in a trial of the OX40 agonist ivuxolimab. DNA for the CDR3: TGCGCCAGCAGCCAAGATTCGGTGCGGACTAGCGGAGGCTACGAGCAGTACTTC. It encodes CASSQDSVRTSGGYEQYF.